Each of the 14 T cell receptor beta chains below was sequenced from the same sample in a study of identical twins. MiXCR, applied by TCRdb to the 5' RACE reads, yields one record per CDR3 protein. This table holds a few hundred thousand distinct CDR3 sequences, approximately 10% found once. The specimen was naive T cells sorted from blood. These receptors all stem from a woman in her 50s in good health.

The chain recombines TRBV20-1 with TRBJ1-3; no definite D call. Germline V gene data show CDR1 as DFQATT and CDR2 as SNEGSKA (reference sequence). This CDR3 spans 13 amino acids. V was shortened by 3 bases and J by 4 bases, with 10 bases between the two germline ends. CDR3 amino acids: CSASGHAGNTIYF. CDR3 DNA sequence: TGCAGTGCTAGCGGTCATGCCGGAAACACCATATATTTT.

The rearrangement uses TRBV20-1 and TRBJ2-3; D unresolved. CDR3 length equals 12 residues. Germline V CDR1 and CDR2: DFQATT, SNEGSKA (reference sequence). V lost 5 bases to trimming and J lost 6 bases, with 12 bases between them. DNA for the CDR3: TGCAGTGCTCCCTATCTGACGGATACGCAGTATTTT. Residues: CSAPYLTDTQYF.

V is TRBV10-3 and J is TRBJ1-5, with TRBD1 as a possible D gene (5 bases). The CDR3 runs to 14 residues. From germline, CDR1 is ENHRY and CDR2 SYGVKD. The V and J ends lost 2 bases and 8 bases respectively, with 13 bases between them. DNA of the CDR3: TGTGCCATCAGTGAGGGGCAGGGTCGGGAGCCCCAGCATTTT. It translates to CAISEGQGREPQHF.

This clonotype was observed many times. The junction departs from germline at one end; a sequencing error may be responsible. V and J are TRBV4-2 and TRBJ2-5, with no clear D. Germline assignment: CDR1 LGHNA and CDR2 YNFKEQ. This CDR3 comprises 15 residues. CDR3: CASSEDGYSEETQYF. CDR3 nucleotides: TGTGCCAGCAGCGAAGACGGGTACTCTGAAGAGACCCAGTACTTC.

Regarding this clonotype: An end of the junction differs from the germline gene, which may be a read error. The rearrangement uses TRBV29-1 and TRBJ2-1, with a possible D match to TRBD1 (6 bases). The CDR3 covers 13 residues. Germline CDR1 reads SQVTM; CDR2 reads ANQGSEA. This chain's CDR3 is CSVKTGSFNEQFF. DNA for the CDR3: TGCAGCGTAAAGACAGGTTCCTTCAATGAGCAGTTCTTC.

This clonotype was detected ten times or more. The J gene is TRBJ1-1, the V gene TRBV7-8; tentatively, D is TRBD1 (5 bases). In germline, CDR1 is SGHVS, CDR2 FQNEAQ. V lost 7 bases and J 4 bases, leaving 13 bases between the germline ends. The CDR3 contains 13 residues. The CDR3: CASKLGGGTEAFF. CDR3 nucleotide sequence: TGTGCCAGCAAGCTAGGCGGGGGCACTGAAGCTTTCTTT.

The rearrangement joins TRBV10-1 to TRBJ2-7; D unresolved. The germline CDR1 and CDR2 sequences are WNHNN and SYGVQD (reference sequence). The CDR3 extends over 8 amino acids. CDR3 bases: TGCGCATACTACGAGCAGTACTTC. Amino acid sequence: CAYYEQYF.

The rearrangement links TRBV5-1 to TRBJ2-3; D not resolved. Germline CDR1 and CDR2: SGHRS and YFSETQ. With 4 bases removed from V and 7 bases from J, the gap between germline ends came to 16 bases. The CDR3 sequence is 14 residues long. CDR3 protein: CASSPSLGWNTQYF. CDR3 bases: TGCGCCAGCAGCCCCTCCCTAGGGTGGAATACGCAGTATTTT.

This clonotype appeared a few times. The rearrangement links TRBV2 to TRBJ1-1; no definite D call. CDR1 SNHLY and CDR2 FYNNEI come from the germline V gene. CDR3 length: 13 residues. The V and J ends lost 6 bases and 1 base respectively, with 9 bases between them. As DNA, the CDR3 is TGTGCCAGCAGCCGCGGGGAGAACACTGAAGCTTTCTTT. Protein sequence: CASSRGENTEAFF.

J is TRBJ2-7 and V is TRBV4-1, with D tentatively TRBD2 (6 bases). Trimming removed 2 bases at V and 2 bases at J, with 16 bases between. Germline V gene data show CDR1 as MGHRA and CDR2 as YSYEKL. The CDR3 loop spans 16 amino acids. This CDR3 reads CASSQFVEGLTYEQYF. The CDR3 DNA follows: TGCGCCAGCAGCCAATTCGTGGAGGGCCTCACCTACGAGCAGTACTTC.

In regard to this clonotype: Because the CDR3's place on the DNA is in doubt, the DNA is left out and the CDR3 is given as listed by TCRdb. The chain joins TRBV5-1 to TRBJ2-4; the DNA was not used to check the table's D call, TRBD1. With termini counted, the CDR3 has 13 amino acids. CDR1 is SGHRS and CDR2 is YFSETQ in the germline V gene. CDR3 region: CASSPVGQGAWYF.

This clonotype was seen a few times. This chain connects TRBV11-2 to TRBJ2-1, with 9 bases fitting TRBD1. The junction had 9 bases not matched to a gene; V was cut back by 1 base and J by 2 bases. Germline CDR1 is SGHAT and CDR2 is FQNNGV. This CDR3 region has 18 residues. The CDR3 coding sequence is TGTGCCAGCAGCTTAGTGGAGGACAGGGGAGCCCCCTACAATGAGCAGTTCTTC. Translation gives CASSLVEDRGAPYNEQFF. Based on the CDR3 plus reference TRBV11-2 and TRBJ2-1, the full variable domain is EAGVAQSPRYKIIEKRQSVAFWCNPISGHATLYWYQQILGQGPKLLIQFQNNGVVDDSQLPKDRFSAERLKGVDSTLKIQPAKLEDSAVYLCASSLVEDRGAPYNEQFFGPGTRLTVL.

CDR3 amino acids: CASSIGLGNNEQFF. The DNA of the CDR3 is TGTGCCAGTAGTATTGGACTAGGGAACAATGAGCAGTTCTTC. The rearrangement joins TRBV19 to TRBJ2-1, with 7 nucleotides matching TRBD2. This CDR3 contains 14 residues. Looked up from germline, CDR1 is LNHDA and CDR2 is SQIVND (reference sequence). V shed 3 bases, J shed 5 bases, and the junction held 4 bases outside the gene matches.

This clonotype has a handful of counts. The chain recombines TRBV5-1 with TRBJ1-1; no clear D gene. The V gene lost 1 base and the J gene lost 2 bases, with 9 bases spanning the gap. This CDR3 is built from 14 residues. Germline V gene sequence: CDR1 SGHRS, CDR2 YFSETQ. This CDR3 is CASSLMSANTEAFF. DNA for the CDR3: TGCGCCAGCAGCTTGATGAGCGCTAACACTGAAGCTTTCTTT.